This TCR beta chain was recorded in a study of shared clonotypes between healthy human individuals. CDR1 is LNHDA, CDR2 SQIVND, per germline (reference sequence). This CDR3 contains 16 residues. V lost 5 bases and J lost 6; bases outside the gene matches: 9. Data came from immunoSEQ multiplex PCR; TCRdb stores just in-frame clones and leaves some out. Of about 2.4 million clones listed, around 90% were seen once; the top ten hold over 0.12%. This rearrangement joins TRBV19 to TRBJ2-1; 11 bases agree with TRBD2. The receptor was derived from a man aged 18-30 years in good health. The sample comprised naive CD4+ T cells sorted from blood. This sample's subset: CD45RA+ positively selected. The CDR3 sequence is CASSLLAGGPRNEQFF. The CDR3 DNA follows: TGTGCCAGTAGTCTCTTAGCGGGAGGGCCGCGCAATGAGCAGTTCTTC.